This T cell receptor (beta chain) originates from a study of OX40 agonist ivuxolimab in advanced cancers. Generated by immunoSEQ multiplex PCR, the TCRdb table keeps only in-frame clones and is missing some. The repertoire holds around 38,000 clones, with about 88% as singletons. This clone is a singleton in its sample. The clonotype was recovered from an adult with an advanced solid tumor such as melanoma, head and neck, liver or kidney cancer. The sequenced sample was CD4+ or CD8+ T cells sorted from blood, obtained in a trial of the OX40 agonist ivuxolimab.

CDR3 coding DNA: TGTGCCAGCAGCTATCGATGGACGAGAGAAAATTCACCCCTCCACTTT. It translates to CASSYRWTRENSPLHF. V and J are TRBV5-6 and TRBJ1-6; D is unclear. V was shortened by 3 bases and J by 7 bases, with 17 bases between the two germline ends. CDR1 and CDR2 from the germline V gene are SGHDT and YYEEEE. This CDR3 contains 16 residues.